The T cell receptor (beta chain) described here comes from a study of blood T cell repertoires in COVID-19. The wider study: The United States, Italy and Spain were the sources of the acute and convalescent COVID-19 samples. T cells, B-cell-depleted T cells, or PBMCs supplied cDNA or gDNA.

In the case of this clone: This sample includes further DNA sequences coding for the same CDR3.

CDR1 is SGHRS, CDR2 YFSETQ, per germline. V lost 2 bases to trimming and J lost 2 bases, with 11 bases between them. This CDR3 is built from 14 residues. Authors' methods: Amplification of reference gene primers was used by the study to estimate nucleated cell counts. TCRdb keeps only in-frame clones here, not all; method: immunoSEQ multiplex PCR. The V and J calls and the clone size are those of that table, but D and trimming were determined from the DNA. The profile shows about 290,000 clones, over 80% of them singletons. The sequence was collected from a woman in her forties or fifties with active or convalescent COVID-19. The sample consisted of peripheral blood. The rearrangement uses TRBV5-1 and TRBJ2-7; TRBD2 is a possible D gene (7 bases). The CDR3 region is CASSLGGGPYEQYF. CDR3 nucleotide sequence: TGCGCCAGCAGCTTAGGGGGGGGCCCCTACGAGCAGTACTTC.